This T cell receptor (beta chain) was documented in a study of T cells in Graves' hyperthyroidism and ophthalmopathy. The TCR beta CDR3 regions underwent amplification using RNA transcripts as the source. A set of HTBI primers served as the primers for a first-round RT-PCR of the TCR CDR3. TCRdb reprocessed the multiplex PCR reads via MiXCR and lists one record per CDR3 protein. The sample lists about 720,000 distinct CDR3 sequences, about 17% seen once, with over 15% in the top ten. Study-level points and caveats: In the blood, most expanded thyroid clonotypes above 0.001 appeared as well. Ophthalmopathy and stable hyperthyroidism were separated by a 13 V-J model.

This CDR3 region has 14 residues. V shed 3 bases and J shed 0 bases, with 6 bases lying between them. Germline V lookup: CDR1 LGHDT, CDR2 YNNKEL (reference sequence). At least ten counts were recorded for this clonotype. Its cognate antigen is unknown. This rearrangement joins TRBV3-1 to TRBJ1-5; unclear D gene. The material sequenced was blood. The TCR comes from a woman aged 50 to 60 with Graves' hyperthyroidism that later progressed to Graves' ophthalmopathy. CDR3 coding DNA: TGTGCCAGCAGCCACTATCATAGCAATCAGCCCCAGCATTTT. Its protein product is CASSHYHSNQPQHF.